The text below deals with one T cell receptor beta chain. The entry originates in a study of blood T cell repertoires in COVID-19. Study details: The analysed material was cDNA or gDNA that came from T cells, B-cell-depleted T cells, or PBMCs.

Those who participated ranged in age from roughly 18 to 89 years and resided in under 25 US areas. Trimming cost V 5 bases and J 7 bases, with 12 bases left between them. The CDR3 runs to 14 residues. From germline, CDR1 is MNHEY and CDR2 SVGAGI. Only in-frame clones appear in the TCRdb table, and some are missing; sequencing was by immunoSEQ multiplex PCR. The repertoire includes 62,000 or so clones, approximately 81% of them detected once, and 3% to 4.5% sits in the top ten. V gene TRBV6-5 combines with J gene TRBJ1-6; D possibly corresponds to TRBD1 (6 bases). The sequence came from a middle-aged woman with acute COVID-19. Sequencing used PBMCs or T cells enriched from blood (not recorded which). For the CDR3, the DNA is TGTGCCAGCAGTACCCGGGACACAAATTCACCCCTCCACTTT. This translates into CASSTRDTNSPLHF.